Listed below are T cell receptor beta chains from one sample, sequenced in a study of blood T cell repertoires in COVID-19. The method was immunoSEQ multiplex PCR; TCRdb's version includes in-frame clones alone and lacks a portion of them. This sample has hundreds of thousands of clones, with around 84% found just once. The sequenced material came from peripheral blood. These receptors came from a middle-aged man with acute or convalescent COVID-19. Both conserved end residues are part of each CDR3. A D gene is named only where the DNA matches it firmly. The size of a clone is reported for some rows only, either as once, few or many, or as a class for expanded clones.

D gene: TRBD1
J gene: TRBJ2-5
V gene: TRBV19
clone size: once
CDR3 DNA: TGTGCCAGTAGCGATCGGACAGGGCGGCAGACCCAGTACTTC
CDR3 protein: CASSDRTGRQTQYF

D gene: -
J gene: TRBJ1-1
V gene: TRBV7-8
clone size: -
CDR3 DNA: TGTGCCAGCAGCTTACAGGGGATCTTAAGTGTTACTGAAGCTTTCTTT
CDR3 protein: CASSLQGILSVTEAFF

D gene: -
J gene: TRBJ1-5
V gene: TRBV12-3/TRBV12-4
clone size: few
CDR3 DNA: TGTGCCAGCAGTTCCCGTAATCAGCCCCAGCATTTT
CDR3 protein: CASSSRNQPQHF

D gene: -
J gene: TRBJ1-2
V gene: TRBV18
clone size: -
CDR3 DNA: TGTGCCAGCTCACCACCGGATGGGGGGTTTAATTATGGCTACACCTTC
CDR3 protein: CASSPPDGGFNYGYTF

D gene: TRBD1
J gene: TRBJ1-2
V gene: TRBV12-3/TRBV12-4
clone size: -
CDR3 DNA: TGTGCCAGCAGCTGGACAGGCGATGATGGCTACACCTTC
CDR3 protein: CASSWTGDDGYTF

D gene: TRBD1
J gene: TRBJ1-2
V gene: TRBV11-1
clone size: -
CDR3 DNA: TGTGCCAGCAGCGCACAGGGGGCACTTGGCTACACCTTC
CDR3 protein: CASSAQGALGYTF

D gene: TRBD2
J gene: TRBJ2-1
V gene: TRBV5-4
clone size: few
CDR3 DNA: TGTGCCAGCAGCTTGGTGGCGGGGGGCTTCAATGAGCAGTTCTTC
CDR3 protein: CASSLVAGGFNEQFF

D gene: TRBD2
J gene: TRBJ2-5
V gene: TRBV7-8
clone size: -
CDR3 DNA: TGTGCCAGCAGCTTAGCGGGGGCTAGCGGGGAGACCCAGTACTTC
CDR3 protein: CASSLAGASGETQYF

D gene: TRBD1
J gene: TRBJ1-2
V gene: TRBV6-5
clone size: -
CDR3 DNA: TGTGCCAGCAGTAGAGACAGGGGTCAGTATGGCTACACCTTC
CDR3 protein: CASSRDRGQYGYTF

D gene: TRBD1
J gene: TRBJ1-6
V gene: TRBV5-4
clone size: -
CDR3 DNA: TGTGCCAGCAGCGGACTGGGACAGCCGAATTCACCCCTCCACTTT
CDR3 protein: CASSGLGQPNSPLHF

D gene: -
J gene: TRBJ1-3
V gene: TRBV6-5
clone size: -
CDR3 DNA: TGTGCCAGCACTCCCTCTGGAAACACCATATATTTT
CDR3 protein: CASTPSGNTIYF

D gene: TRBD1
J gene: TRBJ1-1
V gene: TRBV12-3/TRBV12-4
clone size: -
CDR3 DNA: TGTGCCAGCAGAGACAGGGTGAACACTGAAGCTTTCTTT
CDR3 protein: CASRDRVNTEAFF

D gene: -
J gene: TRBJ1-5
V gene: TRBV6-1
clone size: -
CDR3 DNA: TGTGCCAGCAGTGAAGGATACAGGACCAATCAGCCCCAGCATTTT
CDR3 protein: CASSEGYRTNQPQHF

D gene: TRBD1
J gene: TRBJ1-2
V gene: TRBV27
clone size: few
CDR3 DNA: TGTGCCAGCGGGAAGACAGGGAATGGCTACACCTTC
CDR3 protein: CASGKTGNGYTF

D gene: -
J gene: TRBJ1-1
V gene: TRBV6-5
clone size: few
CDR3 DNA: TGTGCCAGCAAAAAGGGGCTGAACACTGAAGCTTTCTTT
CDR3 protein: CASKKGLNTEAFF

D gene: -
J gene: TRBJ1-5
V gene: TRBV2
clone size: -
CDR3 DNA: TGTGCCAGCAGTGACGGGGATTTGGGCAATCAGCCCCAGCATTTT
CDR3 protein: CASSDGDLGNQPQHF

D gene: -
J gene: TRBJ1-1
V gene: TRBV4-1
clone size: -
CDR3 DNA: TGCGCCAGCAGCCAAGAATTGTATGGGACGGGGGTTGGTTCTGAAGCTTTCTTT
CDR3 protein: CASSQELYGTGVGSEAFF

D gene: -
J gene: TRBJ1-2
V gene: TRBV6-5
clone size: -
CDR3 DNA: TGTGCCAGCACCCCCAGGGGCCAGTCGGGCTACACCTTC
CDR3 protein: CASTPRGQSGYTF

D gene: TRBD1
J gene: TRBJ1-3
V gene: TRBV6-5
clone size: -
CDR3 DNA: TGTGCCAGCAGTTACTCGAACAGGGGGAGAAACACCATATATTTT
CDR3 protein: CASSYSNRGRNTIYF

D gene: -
J gene: TRBJ1-1
V gene: TRBV7-2
clone size: -
CDR3 DNA: TGTGCCAGCAGCTCCCGACAGCACACTGAAGCTTTCTTT
CDR3 protein: CASSSRQHTEAFF

D gene: -
J gene: TRBJ1-1
V gene: TRBV2
clone size: -
CDR3 DNA: TGTGCCAGCAGCATGGAGGAAGCCACTGAAGCTTTCTTT
CDR3 protein: CASSMEEATEAFF

D gene: -
J gene: TRBJ1-4
V gene: TRBV7-2
clone size: -
CDR3 DNA: TGTGCCAGCAGCTCACCGGACGGAGGGGAAAAACTGTTTTTT
CDR3 protein: CASSSPDGGEKLFF

D gene: -
J gene: TRBJ1-1
V gene: TRBV7-3
clone size: -
CDR3 DNA: TGTGCCAGCAGCTTAACTCCGCGGGGGGCCGAAGGGAACACTGAAGCTTTCTTT
CDR3 protein: CASSLTPRGAEGNTEAFF

D gene: TRBD1
J gene: TRBJ2-7
V gene: TRBV15
clone size: -
CDR3 DNA: TGTGCCACCAGCAGACGAACGGGCAGGGGGAAAGACGAGCAGTACTTC
CDR3 protein: CATSRRTGRGKDEQYF

D gene: -
J gene: TRBJ2-3
V gene: TRBV27
clone size: -
CDR3 DNA: TGTGCCAGCAGCTGGCCTCCGGGGATATCGGGGGCAGATACGCAGTATTTT
CDR3 protein: CASSWPPGISGADTQYF

D gene: -
J gene: TRBJ1-1
V gene: TRBV29-1
clone size: -
CDR3 DNA: TGCAGCGTTGTATGGAACAGCAACACTGAAGCTTTCTTT
CDR3 protein: CSVVWNSNTEAFF

D gene: -
J gene: TRBJ1-3
V gene: TRBV3-1/TRBV3-2
clone size: few
CDR3 DNA: TGTGCCAGCAGCCGGACTTCCGACGTGACCCTTGGGAACACCATATATTTT
CDR3 protein: CASSRTSDVTLGNTIYF

D gene: -
J gene: TRBJ1-6
V gene: TRBV9
clone size: -
CDR3 DNA: TGTGCCAGCAGCGTGCCTCCATCGGGGGGAGCCCTCCACTTT
CDR3 protein: CASSVPPSGGALHF

D gene: -
J gene: TRBJ1-1
V gene: TRBV6-5
clone size: -
CDR3 DNA: TGTGCCAGCAGTTGGGGAGCACCTATGAACACTGAAGCTTTCTTT
CDR3 protein: CASSWGAPMNTEAFF

D gene: -
J gene: TRBJ1-1
V gene: TRBV3-1/TRBV3-2
clone size: few
CDR3 DNA: TGTGCCAGCAGCCTAGCAGGGGCCCCGAACACTGAAGCTTTCTTT
CDR3 protein: CASSLAGAPNTEAFF

D gene: TRBD1
J gene: TRBJ1-2
V gene: TRBV6-5
clone size: -
CDR3 DNA: TGTGCCAGCAGGCCTACAGGGGTCGCATCGAGAGGCTACACCTTC
CDR3 protein: CASRPTGVASRGYTF

D gene: TRBD2
J gene: TRBJ2-5
V gene: TRBV18
clone size: -
CDR3 DNA: TGTGCCAGCTCCCCGGGACTAGCGGAAGAGACCCAGTACTTC
CDR3 protein: CASSPGLAEETQYF

D gene: -
J gene: TRBJ2-5
V gene: TRBV3-1/TRBV3-2
clone size: -
CDR3 DNA: TGTGCCAGCAGCCAAGCGTCGAGGGAAGAGACCCAGTACTTC
CDR3 protein: CASSQASREETQYF

D gene: TRBD1
J gene: TRBJ1-4
V gene: TRBV2
clone size: -
CDR3 DNA: TGTGCCAGCAGGCTAAGGGGGCGCGGTGAAAAACTGTTTTTT
CDR3 protein: CASRLRGRGEKLFF

D gene: TRBD2
J gene: TRBJ2-2
V gene: TRBV27
clone size: -
CDR3 DNA: TGTGCCAGCACCCTCCGCCGACTAGCGGGGGGGATTAACACCGGGGAGCTGTTTTTT
CDR3 protein: CASTLRRLAGGINTGELFF

D gene: TRBD1
J gene: TRBJ1-6
V gene: TRBV19
clone size: few
CDR3 DNA: TGTGCCAGTAGTAAACGACAGGGAATTGGTTCACCCCTCCACTTT
CDR3 protein: CASSKRQGIGSPLHF

D gene: -
J gene: TRBJ2-7
V gene: TRBV10-3
clone size: few
CDR3 DNA: TGTGCCATCTCTTCAAGCGAATCCTACGAGCAGTACTTC
CDR3 protein: CAISSSESYEQYF

D gene: TRBD1
J gene: TRBJ2-7
V gene: TRBV6-6
clone size: -
CDR3 DNA: TGTGCCAGCAGCTCTCCCGGGACAGACACCTACGAGCAGTACTTC
CDR3 protein: CASSSPGTDTYEQYF

D gene: -
J gene: TRBJ1-2
V gene: TRBV6-1
clone size: -
CDR3 DNA: TGTGCCAGCAGTGAAGCCGGGGGTATCTATGGCTACACCTTC
CDR3 protein: CASSEAGGIYGYTF

D gene: TRBD1
J gene: TRBJ2-1
V gene: TRBV18
clone size: once
CDR3 DNA: TGTGCCAGCTCACCACCTCTGATTGGCAGGGGGAAGAATGAGCAGTTCTTC
CDR3 protein: CASSPPLIGRGKNEQFF

D gene: -
J gene: TRBJ1-1
V gene: TRBV7-8
clone size: -
CDR3 DNA: TGTGCCAGCAGCTCAATCGGAGGTCTCGGGAACACTGAAGCTTTCTTT
CDR3 protein: CASSSIGGLGNTEAFF

D gene: -
J gene: TRBJ1-1
V gene: TRBV21-1
clone size: -
CDR3 DNA: TGTGCACCCAACCCAAGGACTTCGGTGAACACTGAAGCTTTCTTT
CDR3 protein: CAPNPRTSVNTEAFF

D gene: -
J gene: TRBJ1-5
V gene: TRBV5-8
clone size: -
CDR3 DNA: TGTGCCAGCAGCTTGGTATTGGGGAGGTCGGGCAATCAGCCCCAGCATTTT
CDR3 protein: CASSLVLGRSGNQPQHF

D gene: TRBD1
J gene: TRBJ1-2
V gene: TRBV6-5
clone size: -
CDR3 DNA: TGTGCCAGCAGTCTTGGACAGGGAGCCTATGGCTACACCTTC
CDR3 protein: CASSLGQGAYGYTF

D gene: -
J gene: TRBJ2-3
V gene: TRBV6-2/TRBV6-3
clone size: -
CDR3 DNA: TGTGCCAGCAGTTACTCGACGGCTAGCCCTACCCGAGATACGCAGTATTTT
CDR3 protein: CASSYSTASPTRDTQYF

D gene: TRBD1
J gene: TRBJ2-7
V gene: TRBV29-1
clone size: -
CDR3 DNA: TGCAGCGTTCGGGACAGCTCCTACGAGCAGTACTTC
CDR3 protein: CSVRDSSYEQYF

D gene: -
J gene: TRBJ1-5
V gene: TRBV19
clone size: -
CDR3 DNA: TGTGCCAGTAGTCCCGAAGGGGCTAGCAATCAGCCCCAGCATTTT
CDR3 protein: CASSPEGASNQPQHF

D gene: -
J gene: TRBJ1-3
V gene: TRBV20-1
clone size: -
CDR3 DNA: TGCAGTGCTAGTAGAGGGCCCGGAAACACCATATATTTT
CDR3 protein: CSASRGPGNTIYF

D gene: -
J gene: TRBJ1-4
V gene: TRBV19
clone size: -
CDR3 DNA: TGTGCCAGTAAGGGGTCCGCAACTAATGAAAAACTGTTTTTT
CDR3 protein: CASKGSATNEKLFF

D gene: TRBD2
J gene: TRBJ2-7
V gene: TRBV28
clone size: -
CDR3 DNA: TGTGCCAGCAGTGCGACTAGCGGGAGCTCCTACGAGCAGTACTTC
CDR3 protein: CASSATSGSSYEQYF

D gene: -
J gene: TRBJ2-3
V gene: TRBV12-5
clone size: -
CDR3 DNA: TGTGCTAGTGGTTTTATGGAGGCGGATACGCAGTATTTT
CDR3 protein: CASGFMEADTQYF

D gene: -
J gene: TRBJ2-1
V gene: TRBV7-3
clone size: -
CDR3 DNA: TGTGCCAGCAGCCTGGGGCTAGGAAACAATGAGCAGTTCTTC
CDR3 protein: CASSLGLGNNEQFF

D gene: TRBD1
J gene: TRBJ2-5
V gene: TRBV6-5
clone size: once
CDR3 DNA: TGTGCCAGCAGTCCGGGACAGGCACAAGGGGAGACCCAGTACTTC
CDR3 protein: CASSPGQAQGETQYF

D gene: TRBD1
J gene: TRBJ1-3
V gene: TRBV28
clone size: -
CDR3 DNA: TGTGCCAGCAGGATATCAGGGGGCGCGGGGGGAAACACCATATATTTT
CDR3 protein: CASRISGGAGGNTIYF

D gene: -
J gene: TRBJ1-1
V gene: TRBV2
clone size: -
CDR3 DNA: TGTGCCAGCAGTGTGCAGGGAGGGGGTGAAGCTTTCTTT
CDR3 protein: CASSVQGGGEAFF

D gene: TRBD1
J gene: TRBJ2-7
V gene: TRBV5-4
clone size: -
CDR3 DNA: TGTGCCAGCAGCTTGGGGGACAGGGTTTCCAATTACGAGCAGTACTTC
CDR3 protein: CASSLGDRVSNYEQYF

D gene: TRBD2
J gene: TRBJ2-3
V gene: TRBV9
clone size: -
CDR3 DNA: TGTGCCAGCAGCGTGGGGACTAGCGGGGGCGCAGATACGCAGTATTTT
CDR3 protein: CASSVGTSGGADTQYF

D gene: -
J gene: TRBJ1-1
V gene: TRBV27
clone size: -
CDR3 DNA: TGTGCCAGCAGTACACGACAGAAACTGAACACTGAAGCTTTCTTT
CDR3 protein: CASSTRQKLNTEAFF

D gene: TRBD1
J gene: TRBJ1-6
V gene: TRBV5-1
clone size: few
CDR3 DNA: TGCGCCAGTGGACAGGTCCATAATTCACCCCTCCACTTT
CDR3 protein: CASGQVHNSPLHF

D gene: TRBD2
J gene: TRBJ2-5
V gene: TRBV18
clone size: -
CDR3 DNA: TGTGCCAGCTCACCACCCGCCGGGGGGGCCTCAGAGACCCAGTACTTC
CDR3 protein: CASSPPAGGASETQYF